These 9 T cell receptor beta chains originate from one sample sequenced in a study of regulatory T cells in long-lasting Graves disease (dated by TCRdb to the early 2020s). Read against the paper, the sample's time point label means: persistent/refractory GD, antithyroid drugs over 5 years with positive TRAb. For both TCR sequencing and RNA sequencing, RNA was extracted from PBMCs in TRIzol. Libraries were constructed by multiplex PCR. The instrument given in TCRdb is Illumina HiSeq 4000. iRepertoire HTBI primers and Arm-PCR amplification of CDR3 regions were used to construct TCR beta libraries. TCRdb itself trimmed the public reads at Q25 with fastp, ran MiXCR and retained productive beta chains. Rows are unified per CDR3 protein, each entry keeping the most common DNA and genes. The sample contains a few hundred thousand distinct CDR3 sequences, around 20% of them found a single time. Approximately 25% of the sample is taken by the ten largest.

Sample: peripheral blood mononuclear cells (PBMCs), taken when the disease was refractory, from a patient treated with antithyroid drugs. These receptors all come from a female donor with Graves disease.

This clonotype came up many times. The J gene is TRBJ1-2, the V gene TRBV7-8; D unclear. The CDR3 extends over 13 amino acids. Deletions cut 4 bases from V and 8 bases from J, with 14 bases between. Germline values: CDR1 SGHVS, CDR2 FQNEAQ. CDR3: CASSSHVGSGYTF. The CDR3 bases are TGTGCCAGCAGCTCTCACGTGGGGAGCGGCTACACCTTC.

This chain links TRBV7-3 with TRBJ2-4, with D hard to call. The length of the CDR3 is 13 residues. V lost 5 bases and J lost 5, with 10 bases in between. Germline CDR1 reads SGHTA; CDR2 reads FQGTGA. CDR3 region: CASSLDTENIQYF. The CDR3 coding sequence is TGTGCCAGCAGCCTCGACACAGAAAACATTCAGTACTTC.

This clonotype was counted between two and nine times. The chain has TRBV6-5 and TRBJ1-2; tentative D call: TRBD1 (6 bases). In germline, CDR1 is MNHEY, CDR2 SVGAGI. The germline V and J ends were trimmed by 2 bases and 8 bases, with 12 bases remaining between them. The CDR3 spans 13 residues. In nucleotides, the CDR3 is TGTGCCAGCAGTTACACCCAGGGGAGCGGCTACACCTTC. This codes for CASSYTQGSGYTF.

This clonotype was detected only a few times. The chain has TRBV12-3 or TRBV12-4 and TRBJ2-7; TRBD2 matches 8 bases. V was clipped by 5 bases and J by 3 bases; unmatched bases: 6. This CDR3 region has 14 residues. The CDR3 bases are TGTGCCAGCAGTCATAGCGGGGTACTCTACGAGCAGTACTTC. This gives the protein CASSHSGVLYEQYF.

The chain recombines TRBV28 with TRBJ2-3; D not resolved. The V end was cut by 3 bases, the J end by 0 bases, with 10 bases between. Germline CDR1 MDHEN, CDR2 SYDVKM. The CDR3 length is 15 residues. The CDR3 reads CASSFRFSSTDTQYF. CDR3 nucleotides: TGTGCCAGCAGTTTCAGGTTCTCTAGCACAGATACGCAGTATTTT. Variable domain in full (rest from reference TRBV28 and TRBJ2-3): DVKVTQSSRYLVKRTGEKVFLECVQDMDHENMFWYRQDPGLGLRLIYFSYDVKMKEKGDIPEGYSVSREKKERFSLILESASTNQTSMYLCASSFRFSSTDTQYFGPGTRLTVL.

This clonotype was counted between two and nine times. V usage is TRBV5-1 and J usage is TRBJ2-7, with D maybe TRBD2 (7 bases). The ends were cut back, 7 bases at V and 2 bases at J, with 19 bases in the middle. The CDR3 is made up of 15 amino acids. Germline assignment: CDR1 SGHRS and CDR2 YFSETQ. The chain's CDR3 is CASWVRRGAPYEQYF. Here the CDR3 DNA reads TGCGCCAGCTGGGTTCGTCGGGGGGCCCCCTACGAGCAGTACTTC.

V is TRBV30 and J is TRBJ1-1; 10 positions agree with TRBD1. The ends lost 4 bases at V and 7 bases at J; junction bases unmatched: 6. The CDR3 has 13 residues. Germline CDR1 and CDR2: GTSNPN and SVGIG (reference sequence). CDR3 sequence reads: CAWNRQGAVEAFF. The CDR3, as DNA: TGTGCCTGGAACCGACAGGGGGCCGTTGAAGCTTTCTTT.

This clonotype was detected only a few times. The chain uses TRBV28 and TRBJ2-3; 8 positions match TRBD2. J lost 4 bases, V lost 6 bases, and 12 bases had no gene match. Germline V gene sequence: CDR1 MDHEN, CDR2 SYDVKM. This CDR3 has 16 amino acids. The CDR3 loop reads CASSRYWREVADTQYF. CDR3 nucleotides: TGTGCCAGCAGCCGTTATTGGCGGGAGGTGGCAGATACGCAGTATTTT.

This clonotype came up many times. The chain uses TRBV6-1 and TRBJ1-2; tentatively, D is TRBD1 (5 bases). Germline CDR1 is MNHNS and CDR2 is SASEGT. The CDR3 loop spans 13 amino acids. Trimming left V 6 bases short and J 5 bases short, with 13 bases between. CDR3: CASSPGTSYGYTF. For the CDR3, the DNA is TGTGCCAGCAGCCCCGGGACGTCTTATGGCTACACCTTC.